A selection of T cell receptor beta chains follows, all from one sample in a study of T cell repertoires in ileal Crohn's disease. Sequencing used immunoSEQ multiplex PCR; TCRdb keeps in-frame clones, though not all of them. The sample shows about 4,900 clones, around 87% of them seen only once. Sequencing was done on a sample of ileal tissue. The receptors come from an adult with Crohn's disease. The CDR3 runs from the conserved cysteine through the conserved F or W. Fields, in order: CDR3 protein, CDR3 DNA, J gene, V gene, D gene, clone size. D genes are given only for firm matches. Clone sizes are given selectively: once, few, many, or a class where the clone is expanded.

CDR3: CASTSGGLLISYNEQFF; DNA: TGCGCCAGCACTAGCGGGGGGCTGCTGATATCCTACAATGAGCAGTTCTTC; J: TRBJ2-1; V: TRBV5-1; D: TRBD2; size: .
CDR3: CASSKTRGGEQFF; DNA: TGTGCCAGCAGTAAAACTAGAGGCGGTGAGCAGTTCTTC; J: TRBJ2-1; V: TRBV2; D: .; size: once
CDR3: CASNPGPATNEKLFF; DNA: TGTGCCAGCAATCCAGGGCCTGCAACTAATGAAAAACTGTTTTTT; J: TRBJ1-4; V: TRBV6-1; D: .; size: once
CDR3: CASSLVTGGNYGYTF; DNA: TGCGCCAGCAGCTTGGTGACAGGGGGTAACTATGGCTACACCTTC; J: TRBJ1-2; V: TRBV5-1; D: TRBD1; size: .
CDR3: CASSLAGVGKSAQHF; DNA: TGTGCCAGCAGCTTGGCCGGGGTTGGGAAGTCGGCCCAGCATTTT; J: TRBJ1-5; V: TRBV5-8; D: .; size: .
CDR3: CASSATVFRETQYF; DNA: TGTGCCAGCAGTGCGACAGTCTTTCGGGAGACCCAGTACTTC; J: TRBJ2-5; V: TRBV27; D: .; size: .
CDR3: CASSQRDLLPAYGYTF; DNA: TGTGCCAGCAGCCAAAGAGATTTATTACCCGCCTATGGCTACACCTTC; J: TRBJ1-2; V: TRBV7-9; D: .; size: .
CDR3: CASSSGGPDTQYF; DNA: TGCGCCAGCAGCTCAGGGGGCCCAGATACGCAGTATTTT; J: TRBJ2-3; V: TRBV5-1; D: TRBD1; size: .
CDR3: CASSRLRGATDTQYF; DNA: TGTGCCAGCAGCCGCCTTCGGGGGGCCACAGATACGCAGTATTTT; J: TRBJ2-3; V: TRBV6-1; D: .; size: .
CDR3: CASRRQAPGNTIYF; DNA: TGTGCCAGCAGGAGACAGGCTCCGGGAAACACCATATATTTT; J: TRBJ1-3; V: TRBV2; D: .; size: once
CDR3: CASSQGWTAGGSYEQYF; DNA: TGCGCCAGCAGCCAAGGTTGGACCGCCGGAGGATCCTACGAGCAGTACTTC; J: TRBJ2-7; V: TRBV4-1; D: .; size: .
CDR3: CASSSAGQGFLPLHF; DNA: TGTGCCAGCAGTTCCGCGGGACAGGGATTTTTACCCCTCCACTTT; J: TRBJ1-6; V: TRBV28; D: TRBD1; size: .
CDR3: CASSNLSPLSRSGGEQYF; DNA: TGTGCCAGCAGCAACTTGTCCCCTCTGTCCAGATCCGGAGGCGAGCAGTACTTC; J: TRBJ2-7; V: TRBV28; D: .; size: .
CDR3: CASSLDSYLMNTEAFF; DNA: TGCGCCAGCAGCTTGGACAGCTATCTAATGAACACTGAAGCTTTCTTT; J: TRBJ1-1; V: TRBV5-1; D: .; size: .
CDR3: CASSITALAGGPNEQFF; DNA: TGCGCCAGCAGCATAACCGCCCTAGCGGGGGGGCCGAATGAGCAGTTCTTC; J: TRBJ2-1; V: TRBV5-1; D: TRBD2; size: once
CDR3: CATTRTGATTEAFF; DNA: TGTGCCACCACTCGGACAGGGGCCACCACTGAAGCTTTCTTT; J: TRBJ1-1; V: TRBV15; D: TRBD1; size: .
CDR3: CASSSQMTGSSYGYTF; DNA: TGTGCCAGCAGCTCACAGATGACAGGTTCTAGCTATGGCTACACCTTC; J: TRBJ1-2; V: TRBV9; D: .; size: .
CDR3: CASSRVTGNYEQYF; DNA: TGTGCCAGCTCACGGGTCACAGGGAACTACGAGCAGTACTTC; J: TRBJ2-7; V: TRBV18; D: .; size: .
CDR3: CATSRKWRGGPGELFF; DNA: TGTGCCACCAGCAGGAAGTGGCGGGGGGGCCCTGGGGAGCTGTTTTTT; J: TRBJ2-2; V: TRBV15; D: TRBD2; size: .
CDR3: CASSLFSGEETQYF; DNA: TGCGCCAGCAGCTTGTTCTCAGGGGAAGAGACCCAGTACTTC; J: TRBJ2-5; V: TRBV5-1; D: .; size: once
CDR3: CASSSLYTGELFF; DNA: TGCGCCAGCAGCTCCCTTTATACCGGGGAGCTGTTTTTT; J: TRBJ2-2; V: TRBV5-1; D: .; size: once
CDR3: CATSRDPGVAQYF; DNA: TGTGCCACCAGCAGGGACCCAGGGGTCGCGCAGTATTTT; J: TRBJ2-3; V: TRBV15; D: .; size: .
CDR3: CAWRSGLAAQYF; DNA: TGTGCCTGGAGATCTGGACTAGCCGCGCAGTATTTT; J: TRBJ2-3; V: TRBV30; D: TRBD2; size: .
CDR3: CASSIKETQYF; DNA: TGCGCCAGCAGTATCAAAGAGACCCAGTACTTC; J: TRBJ2-5; V: TRBV10-1; D: .; size: .
CDR3: CASSFAGGVSGNTIYF; DNA: TGTGCCAGCAGCTTTGCCGGCGGGGTGTCTGGAAACACCATATATTTT; J: TRBJ1-3; V: TRBV5-4; D: .; size: once
CDR3: CASSRRASGDLDTQYF; DNA: TGCGCCAGCAGCCGCCGGGCTAGCGGGGATCTGGATACGCAGTATTTT; J: TRBJ2-3; V: TRBV5-1; D: TRBD2; size: .
CDR3: CASSPDRPGELFF; DNA: TGCGCCAGCAGCCCGGACAGGCCTGGGGAGCTGTTTTTT; J: TRBJ2-2; V: TRBV5-1; D: TRBD1; size: .